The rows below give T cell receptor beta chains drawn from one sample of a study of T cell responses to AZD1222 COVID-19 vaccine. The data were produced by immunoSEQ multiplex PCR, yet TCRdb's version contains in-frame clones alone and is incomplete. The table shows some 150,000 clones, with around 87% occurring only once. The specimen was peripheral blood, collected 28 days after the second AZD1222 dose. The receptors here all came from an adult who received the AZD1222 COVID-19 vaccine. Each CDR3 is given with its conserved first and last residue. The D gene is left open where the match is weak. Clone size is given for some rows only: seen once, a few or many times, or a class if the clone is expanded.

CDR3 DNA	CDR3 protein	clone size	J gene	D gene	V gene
TGTGCCAGCATCCGGGGTAAAACTGAAGCTTTCTTT	CASIRGKTEAFF	.	TRBJ1-1	.	TRBV2
TGTGCCAGCGACGGACGGAGTAACAATGAGCAGTTCTTC	CASDGRSNNEQFF	.	TRBJ2-1	.	TRBV7-9
TGCGCCAGCAGCCCCGGGACAGGGATATATTCACCCCTCCACTTT	CASSPGTGIYSPLHF	.	TRBJ1-6	TRBD1	TRBV5-1
TGTGCCACCAGCTTTGGGGCAGACTCTGGAAACACCATATATTTT	CATSFGADSGNTIYF	once	TRBJ1-3	.	TRBV5-4
TGTGCCATCAGTGCGGTTAGCGGGGGGGCAAAGACCCAGTACTTC	CAISAVSGGAKTQYF	.	TRBJ2-5	TRBD2	TRBV10-3
TGTGCCAGCAGCTTAGCCCCTCCCAGGGCCTTTAATGAAAAACTGTTTTTT	CASSLAPPRAFNEKLFF	.	TRBJ1-4	.	TRBV7-9
TGTGCCAGCAGCGTCACGCCGGAGACCCAGTACTTC	CASSVTPETQYF	.	TRBJ2-5	.	TRBV9
TGTGCCAGCAGTGAAATAGTTAGGGGGACCAAAATAGCACTGTTTTTT	CASSEIVRGTKIALFF	.	TRBJ1-4	.	TRBV6-1
TGTGCCAGCAGCTTAGGGTACAGGGGTTACTATGGCTACACCTTC	CASSLGYRGYYGYTF	.	TRBJ1-2	TRBD1	TRBV11-3
TGTGCCTGGAGTGTATTTCTACCATACAATGAGCAGTTCTTC	CAWSVFLPYNEQFF	.	TRBJ2-1	.	TRBV30
TGTGCCAGCAGCGAGACAGCTTCCTACGAGCAGTACTTC	CASSETASYEQYF	once	TRBJ2-7	.	TRBV7-9
TGTGCCAGCTCACCTACGACAGGGGTGAATGAAAAACTGTTTTTT	CASSPTTGVNEKLFF	.	TRBJ1-4	TRBD1	TRBV18
TGTGCCAGCAGCTTGGCCCTGGCTGCTTTCTTT	CASSLALAAFF	.	TRBJ1-1	.	TRBV5-8
TGTGCCAGCAGTTTGAGGGGCAGTTACTACGAGCAGTACTTC	CASSLRGSYYEQYF	.	TRBJ2-7	.	TRBV27
TGTGCCACCAGCAGAGGGACAGGGGCGAACACTGAAGCTTTCTTT	CATSRGTGANTEAFF	.	TRBJ1-1	TRBD1	TRBV15
TGCGCCAGCAGCCAAGAAGGGGGCAGGGGCAATTCACCCCTCCACTTT	CASSQEGGRGNSPLHF	once	TRBJ1-6	TRBD1	TRBV4-3
TGTGCCAGCAGTGAAGGGTCGGGGGGGTACGAGCAGTACTTC	CASSEGSGGYEQYF	.	TRBJ2-7	TRBD2	TRBV2
TGTGCCAGCTCACCTCCCCGGGGAGGACAACTTGGTACGCAGTATTTT	CASSPPRGGQLGTQYF	.	TRBJ2-3	.	TRBV18
TGTGCCAGCAGTTTAGCGAGCGAGCAGTACTTC	CASSLASEQYF	.	TRBJ2-7	.	TRBV12-3/TRBV12-4
TGCGCCAGCAGCTTTTACAGGGGTCAGCCCCAGCATTTT	CASSFYRGQPQHF	once	TRBJ1-5	TRBD1	TRBV5-1
TGTGCCAGCAGCTCGGCCGGCACCCGAGAGACCCAGTACTTC	CASSSAGTRETQYF	.	TRBJ2-5	.	TRBV7-2
TGTGCCAGTACCCTGGCTGGAAACACCATATATTTT	CASTLAGNTIYF	.	TRBJ1-3	.	TRBV19
TGTGCCAGCACTTCCGTCCACAATGAGCAGTTCTTC	CASTSVHNEQFF	once	TRBJ2-1	.	TRBV6-5
TGTGCCAGCAGTTTAACAGCGATCATGGTCGGTACTGAAGCTTTCTTT	CASSLTAIMVGTEAFF	once	TRBJ1-1	.	TRBV27
TGTGCCAGCAGCTCCCCCTTAGGTTTCTACGAGCAGTACTTC	CASSSPLGFYEQYF	.	TRBJ2-7	.	TRBV7-9
TGTGCCAGTAGTATAGGGGACAGGGTGCGCACTGAAGCTTTCTTT	CASSIGDRVRTEAFF	.	TRBJ1-1	TRBD1	TRBV19
TGTGCCAGCAGCTTGTACCCCATGGCTAGCGGGCCCGCGGGTGAGCAGTTCTTC	CASSLYPMASGPAGEQFF	once	TRBJ2-1	TRBD2	TRBV5-4
TGCAGCGTTGAACCGGGGCTCGGTGGAAACACCATATATTTT	CSVEPGLGGNTIYF	.	TRBJ1-3	.	TRBV29-1
TGTGCCAGCAGTTGGGGGGAGAGAATGGACTACACCTTC	CASSWGERMDYTF	.	TRBJ1-2	.	TRBV6-5
TGTGCCAGCACCGGGGGGGACAGCTCCTACGAGCAGTACTTC	CASTGGDSSYEQYF	.	TRBJ2-7	.	TRBV6-5
TGTGCCAGCAGTTACGTTGGGACTAATTCACCCCTCCACTTT	CASSYVGTNSPLHF	once	TRBJ1-6	.	TRBV6-2/TRBV6-3
TGTGCCATCAGTGAGTCCCTGGCTCTTGAAGCTTTCTTT	CAISESLALEAFF	.	TRBJ1-1	.	TRBV10-3
TGTGCCAGCAGTCGACAGGCCCTGGAGACCCAGTACTTC	CASSRQALETQYF	.	TRBJ2-5	.	TRBV11-1
TGCGCCAGCAGCTTGGTGGGACAGGATAGCACAGATACGCAGTATTTT	CASSLVGQDSTDTQYF	.	TRBJ2-3	TRBD1	TRBV5-1
TGTGCCAGCAGTTACAGGGGTAGGGCTACTGAAGCTTTCTTT	CASSYRGRATEAFF	.	TRBJ1-1	.	TRBV6-5
TGTGCCAGTAGTATGAGCGGGGGAACGCCCTTCCCTAACTATGGCTACACCTTC	CASSMSGGTPFPNYGYTF	.	TRBJ1-2	.	TRBV19
TGTGCCAGCAGCGCTAAAGAGACCCAGTACTTC	CASSAKETQYF	.	TRBJ2-5	.	TRBV7-9
TGTGCCAGCAGCTTATTCCTGTCTGTTCCGGGTCCGGGGGAGACCCAGTACTTC	CASSLFLSVPGPGETQYF	.	TRBJ2-5	.	TRBV11-2
TGTGCCAGTAGACCCCAGGGGGCCAGGAACACTGAAGCTTTCTTT	CASRPQGARNTEAFF	.	TRBJ1-1	TRBD1	TRBV19
TGCGCCAGCAGCCAAGACGTGTTCTCTAGCGGGGGGGCCCCTTCCTACAATGAGCAGTTCTTC	CASSQDVFSSGGAPSYNEQFF	once	TRBJ2-1	TRBD2	TRBV4-1
TGTGCCAGCGGGGGGACTAACTATGGCTACACCTTC	CASGGTNYGYTF	.	TRBJ1-2	.	TRBV3-1/TRBV3-2
TGTGCCAGCAGCCCAGCCTACCTTGGTGGTGAGCAGTTCTTC	CASSPAYLGGEQFF	.	TRBJ2-1	.	TRBV11-3
TGTGCCAGCAGCTTACAAGCCCACAGTAATTCACCCCTCCACTTT	CASSLQAHSNSPLHF	.	TRBJ1-6	.	TRBV7-3
TGTGCCATCAGTGAGTCGGTGGGCAATGAGCAGTTCTTC	CAISESVGNEQFF	.	TRBJ2-1	.	TRBV10-3
TGCGCCAGCAGCCAAGGGGGCAGGGGCTCCTATAATTCACCCCTCCACTTT	CASSQGGRGSYNSPLHF	.	TRBJ1-6	.	TRBV4-1
TGTGCCAGCTCTCCGGGGAACACTGAAGCTTTCTTT	CASSPGNTEAFF	.	TRBJ1-1	.	TRBV28
TGTGCCAGCAGCCAAGTGGGAGGACAGTACGAGCAGTACTTC	CASSQVGGQYEQYF	.	TRBJ2-7	.	TRBV3-1/TRBV3-2
TGTGCCAGCAGGTTACAGAGTAACACTGAAGCTTTCTTT	CASRLQSNTEAFF	.	TRBJ1-1	.	TRBV2
TGCGCCAGCAGAGCGAACTATGGCTACACCTTC	CASRANYGYTF	.	TRBJ1-2	.	TRBV10-2
TGTGCCAGCAGAAACCCACTGATGCTCTATGGCTACACCTTC	CASRNPLMLYGYTF	.	TRBJ1-2	.	TRBV5-6
TGTGCCAGCAACGAGGACAGGGCCACTGAAGCTTTCTTT	CASNEDRATEAFF	.	TRBJ1-1	TRBD1	TRBV2
TGTGCCAGCAGCCAAGTTTATCGGCGATCGGCTAACTATGGCTACACCTTC	CASSQVYRRSANYGYTF	.	TRBJ1-2	.	TRBV3-1/TRBV3-2
TGTGCCAGCTCACAGGAATACTACGAGCAGTACTTC	CASSQEYYEQYF	.	TRBJ2-7	.	TRBV18